This T cell receptor beta chain was obtained from a study of blood T cell repertoires in COVID-19. Study background: Samples representing acute and convalescent COVID-19 were sourced from the United States, Italy and Spain. In each case, the material was cDNA or gDNA derived from T cells, B-cell-depleted T cells, or PBMCs.

This CDR3 is built from 16 residues. In germline, CDR1 is SGHTA, CDR2 FQGNSA. Trimming removed 5 bases at V and 0 bases at J, with 13 bases between. In the source study's methods: For nucleated cells, counts were estimated from reference gene primer amplification. Assay used: immunoSEQ multiplex PCR; TCRdb lists only in-frame clones, some missing. The D gene and trimming were derived from the DNA, and the V and J assignments and clone size from that table. The sample records roughly 330,000 clones, about 83% being singletons. Sequenced sample: peripheral blood. This sequence was found in a woman aged 50 to 65 with acute or convalescent COVID-19. The gene calls are TRBV7-2 and TRBJ2-2; D gene uncertain. The CDR3, as DNA: TGTGCCAGCAGCCCTTATCTTGCAGCGAACACCGGGGAGCTGTTTTTT. Translated: CASSPYLAANTGELFF.